This TCR beta chain is drawn from a study of cytomegalovirus exposure and HLA in healthy donors. 60 Vbeta and 13 Jbeta primers were used in PCR. Only in-frame clones appear in the TCRdb table, and some are missing; sequencing was by immunoSEQ multiplex PCR. In the table there are just over 150,000 clones, about 80% of which are singletons. A remark on this clone: Its antigen remains unidentified.

The CDR3 totals 13 residues. Trimming cost V 1 base and J 5 bases, with 8 bases left between them. Germline V lookup: CDR1 SGDLS, CDR2 YYNGEE. Whole-study findings and limits: The study reported that TCR beta sequences accurately predicted HLA-A and HLA-B alleles in most subjects. Later analysis demonstrated an association between a missense DCLRE1C variant and TCR beta V- and J-gene trimming.

The clonotype was recovered from a female donor in good health and CMV-seronegative. The sample taken for sequencing was PBMCs. V is TRBV9 and J is TRBJ2-3; possibly TRBD2 for D (5 bases). The CDR3 loop is CASSVSSGDTQYF. As DNA, the CDR3 is TGTGCCAGCAGCGTATCGAGCGGAGATACGCAGTATTTT.